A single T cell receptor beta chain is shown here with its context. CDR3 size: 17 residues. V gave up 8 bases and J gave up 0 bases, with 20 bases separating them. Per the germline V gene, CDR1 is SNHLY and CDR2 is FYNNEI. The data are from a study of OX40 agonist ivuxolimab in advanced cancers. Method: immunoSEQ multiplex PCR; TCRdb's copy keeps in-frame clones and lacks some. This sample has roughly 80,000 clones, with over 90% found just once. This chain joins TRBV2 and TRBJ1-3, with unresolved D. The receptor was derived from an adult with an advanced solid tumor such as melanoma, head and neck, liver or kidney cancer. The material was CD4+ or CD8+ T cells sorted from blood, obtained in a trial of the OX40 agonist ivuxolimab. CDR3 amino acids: CASFLTQTESSGNTIYF. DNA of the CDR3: TGTGCCAGCTTCCTGACGCAAACAGAAAGCTCTGGAAACACCATATATTTT.